One and the same sample provided the 26 T cell receptor beta chains below, sequenced in a study of CD8 T cells in Susac syndrome. RNA, at roughly 0.5 to 1 ug, was reverse transcribed with random hexamers. TCRdb processed the immunoSEQ multiplex PCR reads anew with MiXCR; each CDR3 protein has one entry. The sample has 150,000 to 200,000 distinct CDR3 sequences; around 94% are singletons. Material for sequencing was CD4+ T cells from PBMCs. These receptors were taken from a human donor with Susac syndrome.

In its sample, this clonotype was seen once. This rearrangement joins TRBV20-1 to TRBJ2-1; 8 nucleotides match TRBD2. Germline V gene lookup returns CDR1 DFQATT and CDR2 SNEGSKA (reference sequence). CDR3 length: 12 residues. Losses at the gene ends were 3 bases for V and 8 bases for J; bases not matched to a gene: 3. This CDR3 reads CSASGGAYEQFF. The CDR3 DNA follows: TGCAGTGCTAGCGGGGGGGCCTATGAGCAGTTCTTC.

The V call is TRBV11-2, the J call TRBJ2-5; D unresolved. V dropped 1 base and J dropped 7 bases, with 13 bases sitting between them. The germline V gene has CDR1 SGHAT and CDR2 FQNNGV. This CDR3 spans 14 amino acids. CDR3 nucleotide sequence: TGTGCCAGCAGCTTAGGGTTGGGTTTTCCGACCCAGTACTTC. Residues: CASSLGLGFPTQYF.

A few counts support this clonotype. CDR3 bases: TGTGCCAGCAGCTTAGGGGCAGATACGCAGTATTTT. Translating gives CASSLGADTQYF. This chain uses TRBV7-2 with TRBJ2-3, with D unresolved. This CDR3 contains 12 residues. CDR1 is SGHTA and CDR2 is FQGNSA in the germline V gene. The V end was cut by 1 base, the J end by 4 bases, with 3 bases between.

The rearrangement uses TRBV14 and TRBJ2-1; TRBD1 matches at 8 bases. The CDR3 extends over 15 amino acids. CDR1 and CDR2 from the germline V gene are SGHDN and FVKESK. The ends lost 1 base at V and 8 bases at J; junction bases unmatched: 7. CDR3 amino acids: CASSQAGRGLDEQFF. CDR3 bases: TGTGCCAGCAGCCAAGCTGGCAGGGGGCTCGATGAGCAGTTCTTC.

V usage is TRBV20-1 and J usage is TRBJ2-1; D ambiguous. Germline V gives CDR1 DFQATT, CDR2 SNEGSKA (reference sequence). CDR3 length: 14 residues. Trimming cost V 0 bases and J 6 bases, with 12 bases left between them. The CDR3: CSARDHNRGNEQFF. DNA of the CDR3: TGCAGTGCTAGAGATCACAATCGAGGCAATGAGCAGTTCTTC.

This chain links TRBV5-1 with TRBJ2-1; 15 nucleotides align to TRBD2. Trimming at V came to 3 bases and at J to 4 bases, leaving 2 bases not matched to a gene. CDR3 size: 16 residues. CDR1 is SGHRS, CDR2 YFSETQ, per germline. CDR3 in amino acids: CASSSGLAGGYNEQFF. CDR3 bases: TGCGCCAGCAGCTCCGGACTAGCGGGGGGGTACAATGAGCAGTTCTTC.

J is TRBJ1-2 and V is TRBV14; unclear D gene. Between the trimmed V and J ends, which lost 2 bases and 5 bases, there was a span of 6 bases. CDR3 size: 12 residues. Germline lookup yields CDR1 SGHDN and CDR2 FVKESK. The CDR3 nucleotides are TGTGCCAGCAGCCAACGGCGTTATGGCTACACCTTC. Its translation: CASSQRRYGYTF.

This clonotype came up once. The J gene is TRBJ2-7, the V gene TRBV20-1; TRBD2 matches 11 bases. The germline V gene encodes CDR1 DFQATT and CDR2 SNEGSKA (reference sequence). CDR3 size: 15 residues. Germline trimming cut 3 bases from V and 3 bases from J; bases unmatched to any gene: 7. This CDR3 reads CSARELAGDLYEQYF. The CDR3 region has the DNA TGCAGTGCTAGGGAACTAGCGGGGGACCTCTACGAGCAGTACTTC.

This chain links TRBV28 with TRBJ2-2, with 8 bases fitting TRBD2. The CDR3 has 15 amino acids. With 4 bases clipped from V and 6 bases from J, the junction kept 7 bases outside the gene matches. Germline V lookup: CDR1 MDHEN, CDR2 SYDVKM. DNA for the CDR3: TGTGCCAGCAGTTCCCCCGGGACTAGTTCCGGGGAGCTGTTTTTT. Protein: CASSSPGTSSGELFF.

The CDR3 region has the DNA TGTGCCAGCAGCACTCAGGGGGTCTATGGCTACACCTTC. Amino acid sequence: CASSTQGVYGYTF. The rearrangement links TRBV5-6 to TRBJ1-2; 7 bases fit TRBD1. In germline, CDR1 is SGHDT, CDR2 YYEEEE. The length of the CDR3 is 13 residues. The ends lost 4 bases at V and 4 bases at J; junction bases unmatched: 4.

V usage is TRBV20-1 and J usage is TRBJ2-3, with D uncertain. The CDR3 is 12 residues long. V was clipped by 3 bases and J by 2 bases, with 6 bases between them. Germline V gene data show CDR1 as DFQATT and CDR2 as SNEGSKA (reference sequence). This chain's CDR3 is CSARPFTDTQYF. CDR3 sequence (DNA): TGCAGTGCTAGGCCCTTCACAGATACGCAGTATTTT.

This chain connects TRBV5-8 to TRBJ2-3, with 7 bases that match TRBD1. Germline CDR1 reads SGHTS; CDR2 reads YDEGEE. The J segment lost 2 bases and the V segment lost 10 bases, leaving 10 bases of the junction unmatched. The CDR3 extends over 14 amino acids. The DNA for the CDR3 is TGTGCCCCCAGAAGGACAGGCAACACAGATACGCAGTATTTT. Protein sequence: CAPRRTGNTDTQYF.

The chain joins TRBV30 to TRBJ1-6; D may be TRBD1 (6 bases). The germline V gene encodes CDR1 GTSNPN and CDR2 SVGIG (reference sequence). Trimming cost V 0 bases and J 5 bases, with 11 bases left between them. The CDR3 runs 15 residues. The DNA for the CDR3 is TGTGCCTGGAGTGTAGGTCAGGGGCATAATTCACCCCTCCACTTT. It translates to CAWSVGQGHNSPLHF.

The chain has TRBV14 and TRBJ2-2; 7 bases fit TRBD2. Unmatched junction bases numbered 3, after V lost 5 bases and J lost 0 bases. This CDR3 is built from 15 residues. Per the germline V gene, CDR1 is SGHDN and CDR2 is FVKESK. The CDR3 is CASSIGTTNTGELFF. The DNA for the CDR3 is TGTGCCAGCAGCATAGGGACTACGAACACCGGGGAGCTGTTTTTT.

V is TRBV4-3 and J is TRBJ1-4; 7 bases line up with TRBD1. The germline gives CDR1 LGHNA, CDR2 YSLEER. The trim removed 6 bases at V and 5 bases at J, leaving 9 bases unmatched. This CDR3 region has 15 residues. In DNA, the CDR3 is TGCGCCAGCAGTCAACAGGGGAAGATGAATGAAAAACTGTTTTTT. Protein product: CASSQQGKMNEKLFF.

The genes are TRBV14 and TRBJ1-2; 8 bases map to TRBD1. V lost 2 bases to trimming and J lost 5 bases; unmatched junction nucleotides: 7. In germline, CDR1 is SGHDN, CDR2 FVKESK. This CDR3 has 15 residues. The DNA of the CDR3 is TGTGCCAGCAGCCAACCCGACAGGGGCGAGTATGGCTACACCTTC. Its translation: CASSQPDRGEYGYTF.

In its sample, this clonotype was seen once. This chain connects TRBV7-9 to TRBJ1-5, with a tentative D call TRBD1 (6 bases). The germline V gene encodes CDR1 SEHNR and CDR2 FQNEAQ (reference sequence). This CDR3 contains 15 residues. Trimming cost V 5 bases and J 7 bases, with 18 bases left between them. The CDR3 coding sequence is TGTGCCAGCAGCCCACAGGAGGGGGTAAACCAGCCCCAGCATTTT. It translates to CASSPQEGVNQPQHF. Together with reference TRBV7-9 and TRBJ1-5, the CDR3 gives the full variable domain: DTGVSQNPRHKITKRGQNVTFRCDPISEHNRLYWYRQTLGQGPEFLTYFQNEAQLEKSRLLSDRFSAERPKGSFSTLEIQRTEQGDSAMYLCASSPQEGVNQPQHFGDGTRLSIL.

The gene calls are TRBV3-1 and TRBJ2-7; 12 nucleotides line up with TRBD2. Germline loops: CDR1 LGHDT, CDR2 YNNKEL (reference sequence). The CDR3 has 14 residues. With V trimmed by 4 bases and J by 2 bases, 0 bases remained unmatched. The CDR3 sequence is CASSRLAGAYEQYF. The CDR3 DNA follows: TGTGCCAGCAGCCGACTAGCGGGGGCCTACGAGCAGTACTTC.

The chain recombines TRBV25-1 with TRBJ1-4; 9 nucleotides agree with TRBD1. With V trimmed by 4 bases and J by 7 bases, 7 bases remained unmatched. CDR1 is MGHDK, CDR2 SYGVNS, per germline. This CDR3 region has 15 residues. This CDR3 is CASSANRGQREKLFF. For the CDR3, the DNA is TGTGCCAGCAGTGCAAACAGGGGGCAACGTGAAAAACTGTTTTTT.

The chain is built from TRBV6-1 and TRBJ1-5, with D perhaps matching TRBD1 (5 bases). Per germline, CDR1 MNHNS and CDR2 SASEGT. With 10 bases removed from V and 0 bases from J, the gap between germline ends came to 16 bases. There are 15 residues in the CDR3. For the CDR3, the DNA is TGTGCCACCTCGGGGGGGTCTAATAGCAATCAGCCCCAGCATTTT. Residues: CATSGGSNSNQPQHF.

This chain joins TRBV4-3 and TRBJ2-1; a weak D match, TRBD1 (5 bases). There are 15 residues in the CDR3. V dropped 4 bases and J dropped 8 bases, with 18 bases sitting between them. Germline V gives CDR1 LGHNA, CDR2 YSLEER. The CDR3 DNA sequence: TGCGCCAGCAGCCGGGGCCTTACGCCCGCGGATGAGCAGTTCTTC. Amino acids: CASSRGLTPADEQFF.

This clonotype has only one observation. This chain joins TRBV6-5 and TRBJ2-5, with 7 nucleotides matching TRBD2. V trimming: 6 bases; J trimming: 7 bases; junction bases outside the gene matches: 11. The germline V gene has CDR1 MNHEY and CDR2 SVGAGI. The CDR3 has 14 residues. In nucleotides, the CDR3 is TGTGCCAGCAGGACCGAGCGGGGAGGCGGGACCCAGTACTTC. As protein: CASRTERGGGTQYF.

This clonotype was observed a few times. The V call is TRBV6-5, the J call TRBJ2-3, with D perhaps matching TRBD2 (6 bases). V lost 2 bases to trimming and J lost 0 bases, with 12 bases between them. Germline-derived CDR1 and CDR2 are MNHEY and SVGAGI. The CDR3 consists of 16 residues. The CDR3 nucleotides read TGTGCCAGCAGTTACGGAGCGGGCCCTAGCACAGATACGCAGTATTTT. This sequence encodes CASSYGAGPSTDTQYF.

This chain links TRBV9 with TRBJ1-2; tentatively, D is TRBD1 (5 bases). Deletions cut 1 base from V and 5 bases from J, with 12 bases between. Germline values: CDR1 SGDLS, CDR2 YYNGEE. The CDR3 sequence is 14 residues long. This CDR3 reads CASSVTQGGYGYTF. CDR3 DNA sequence: TGTGCCAGCAGCGTAACCCAGGGTGGGTATGGCTACACCTTC.

V is TRBV5-6 and J is TRBJ2-7, with D unclear. CDR3 length equals 11 residues. V lost 3 bases and J 7 bases, leaving 8 bases between the germline ends. The V gene's germline CDR1 is SGHDT and CDR2 YYEEEE. The CDR3 DNA follows: TGTGCCAGCAGCTCCTACTGGGAGCAGTACTTC. Translating gives CASSSYWEQYF.

This chain connects TRBV30 to TRBJ1-6, with a possible D match to TRBD1 (5 bases). CDR3 length equals 14 residues. Trimming took off 3 bases at V and 6 bases at J, with 12 bases between the two ends. CDR1 GTSNPN and CDR2 SVGIG come from the germline V gene (reference sequence). The CDR3 region is CAWSTWRGNSPLHF. For the CDR3, the DNA is TGTGCCTGGAGCACATGGAGGGGTAATTCACCCCTCCACTTT.